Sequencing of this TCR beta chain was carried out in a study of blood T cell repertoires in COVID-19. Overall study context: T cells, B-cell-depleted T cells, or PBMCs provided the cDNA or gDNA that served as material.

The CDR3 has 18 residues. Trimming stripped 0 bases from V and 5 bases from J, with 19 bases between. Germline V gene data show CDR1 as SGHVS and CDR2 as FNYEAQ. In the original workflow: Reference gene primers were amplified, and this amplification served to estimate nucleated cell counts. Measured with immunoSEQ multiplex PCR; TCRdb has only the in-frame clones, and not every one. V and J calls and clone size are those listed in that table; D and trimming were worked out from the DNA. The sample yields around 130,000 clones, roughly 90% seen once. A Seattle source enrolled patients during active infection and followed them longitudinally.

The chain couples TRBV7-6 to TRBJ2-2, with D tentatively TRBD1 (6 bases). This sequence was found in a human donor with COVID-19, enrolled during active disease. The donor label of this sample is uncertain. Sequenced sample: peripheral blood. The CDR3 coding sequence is TGTGCCAGCAGCTTAGCGGCGAGGGCGATTAGGGGGACCGGGGAGCTGTTTTTT. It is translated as CASSLAARAIRGTGELFF.